This record concerns one T cell receptor (beta chain) sequence. V lost 0 bases to trimming and J lost 7 bases, with 10 bases between them. This CDR3 is 13 amino acids long. Germline assignment: CDR1 SGHNT and CDR2 YYREEE (reference sequence). Nashville, Tennessee was home to all donors, who were Caucasian adults. Using immunoSEQ multiplex PCR, the repertoire was profiled, and TCRdb retains in-frame clones only, with some absent. Of 2,500,000 or so clones in the sample, 80% to 95% were seen once. The entry originates in a study of shared clonotypes between healthy human individuals. In the study overall: The study drew on two women and a few men aged 18 to 49 as donors.

The V gene is TRBV5-4, the J gene TRBJ1-2; D might be TRBD1 (6 bases). The origin of this receptor is a man between 18 and 29 years old in good health. Some clones in this sample may be carry-over from other donors' samples. Input material: naive CD4+ T cells from PBMCs. Subset reported: CD45RA+ positively selected. The CDR3 DNA reads as TGTGCCAGCAGCTTGGACGCGACAGGTGGCTACACCTTC. Its translation: CASSLDATGGYTF.